The T cell receptor beta chain under discussion was sequenced for a study of CD8 T cells in ankylosing spondylitis. Findings and caveats of the study: Reactive arthritis synovial fluid and blood were previously reported to contain some motif variants. Within matched ankylosing spondylitis synovial fluid, disease-linked clones were reportedly significantly enriched. Among TCR beta sequences, a motif of several highly homologous variants appeared characteristic of ankylosing spondylitis blood.

Quantitative 5'-RACE was performed with molecular barcodes, and it yielded the TCR beta libraries. TCRdb processed the 5' RACE reads anew with MiXCR; each CDR3 protein has one entry. The sample holds about 300,000 distinct CDR3 sequences, under 25% seen once. This CDR3 has 14 amino acids. The germline V and J ends were trimmed by 4 bases and 2 bases, with 12 bases remaining between them. Only a few counts were recorded for this clonotype. Antigen: not known. Sequencing was carried out using blood, either unsorted or a sorted T cell fraction (not recorded which). This chain links TRBV12-3 or TRBV12-4 with TRBJ2-7, with D tentatively TRBD1 or TRBD2 (5 bases each). The origin of this receptor is a female donor with ankylosing spondylitis or in good health (not recorded which). Here the CDR3 reads CASSSPGPPYEQYF. The CDR3 coding sequence is TGTGCCAGCAGTTCCCCGGGACCCCCCTACGAGCAGTACTTC.